The rows below give T cell receptor beta chains drawn from one sample of a study of T cell responses to AZD1222 COVID-19 vaccine. The protocol was immunoSEQ multiplex PCR, while the TCRdb copy is restricted to in-frame clones and leaves out a portion. The sample consists of fewer than 120,000 clones, about 95% of them appearing once. The sequencing here drew on peripheral blood, taken 28 days after the second AZD1222 dose. The receptor set was obtained from an adult who received the AZD1222 COVID-19 vaccine. CDR3s include the opening cysteine and the closing phenylalanine or tryptophan. A D gene is named only where the DNA matches it firmly. Size is omitted from some rows. Given values are once, few, many or a class for expanded clones.

j_call | v_call | d_call | clone_size | cdr3_nt | cdr3_aa
TRBJ1-6 | TRBV21-1 | . | . | TGTGCCAGCAGCGGACATACCTATTCACCCCTCCACTTT | CASSGHTYSPLHF
TRBJ1-4 | TRBV30 | TRBD1 | . | TGTGCCTGGGCCGGGACAGGAGAAAAACTGTTTTTT | CAWAGTGEKLFF
TRBJ1-3 | TRBV18 | . | . | TGTGCCAGCTCACCAGGAGACTCTGGAAACACCATATATTTT | CASSPGDSGNTIYF
TRBJ2-1 | TRBV6-5 | . | . | TGTGCCAGCAGTTTTCGGGTCTCCTACAATGAGCAGTTCTTC | CASSFRVSYNEQFF
TRBJ1-5 | TRBV9 | . | . | TGTGCCAGCAGCGTATCGGGAAATCAGCCCCAGCATTTT | CASSVSGNQPQHF
TRBJ1-1 | TRBV11-3 | TRBD1 | . | TGTGCCAGCAGCTTAGGCGGACAGGGGAACACTGAAGCTTTCTTT | CASSLGGQGNTEAFF
TRBJ1-1 | TRBV7-9 | TRBD1 | . | TGTGCCAGCAGTTCAAACAGGGGGCTCACTGAAGCTTTCTTT | CASSSNRGLTEAFF
TRBJ2-7 | TRBV4-1 | TRBD1 | . | TGCGCCAGCAGCCAAGAGCCGGGACAGGCTTTTTACGAGCAGTACTTC | CASSQEPGQAFYEQYF
TRBJ1-5 | TRBV6-1 | . | once | TGTGCCAGCAGTGAAAAGGGCGTAGGGAATTATCAGCCCCAGCATTTT | CASSEKGVGNYQPQHF
TRBJ2-3 | TRBV30 | TRBD2 | . | TGTGCCTGGACACCGGGACTAGTGGCGACGGATACGCAGTATTTT | CAWTPGLVATDTQYF
TRBJ2-3 | TRBV28 | TRBD1 | . | TGTGCCAGCAGTTTGACAGGGGCCAGAGATACGCAGTATTTT | CASSLTGARDTQYF
TRBJ1-3 | TRBV11-2 | . | . | TGTGCCAGCAGTCAACAGGGCTCTGGAAACACCATATATTTT | CASSQQGSGNTIYF
TRBJ2-7 | TRBV9 | . | . | TGTGCCAGCAGCGTAGCTTCGGGCCGTTCGGGCGAGCAGTACTTC | CASSVASGRSGEQYF
TRBJ1-3 | TRBV2 | . | once | TGTGCCAGCAGTGAAGCTGGAACCTCTGGAAACACCATATATTTT | CASSEAGTSGNTIYF
TRBJ2-1 | TRBV5-1 | . | . | TGCGCCAGCAGCTCTTTTCTGGATGAGCAGTTCTTC | CASSSFLDEQFF
TRBJ1-1 | TRBV6-5 | TRBD1 | . | TGTGCCAGCAGTTACATCAGGACAGGGGTGAGCACTGAAGCTTTCTTT | CASSYIRTGVSTEAFF
TRBJ1-2 | TRBV27 | . | . | TGTGCCAGCAGTTCCACTCGACTCGAAATCGGTGGCTACACCTTC | CASSSTRLEIGGYTF
TRBJ1-1 | TRBV27 | . | once | TGTGCCAGCAGTCCCCAGAGGTCAGGAAGGCACACTGAAGCTTTCTTT | CASSPQRSGRHTEAFF
TRBJ2-3 | TRBV24-1 | TRBD1 | . | TGTGCCACCAGTGATCCAAGGACAGGGGTGGGAACAGATACGCAGTATTTT | CATSDPRTGVGTDTQYF
TRBJ1-6 | TRBV19 | . | . | TGTGCCAGTAGTCCGGGGGGGCAGGGCGAATCACCCCTCCACTTT | CASSPGGQGESPLHF
TRBJ2-4 | TRBV11-2 | . | once | TGTGCCAGCAGCCCGTTAGTTCGAAAAAACATTCAGTACTTC | CASSPLVRKNIQYF
TRBJ1-5 | TRBV5-1 | . | . | TGCGCCAGCAGCTTAAACTCGGGGCCCCAGCATTTT | CASSLNSGPQHF
TRBJ2-3 | TRBV21-1 | . | . | TGTGCCAGCAGCAAAGAAGCGGAAGCCCGGGACAGGGGGCACTGGACAGATACGCAGTATTTT | CASSKEAEARDRGHWTDTQYF
TRBJ2-1 | TRBV19 | TRBD2 | once | TGTGCCAGTAGCTCCGAACTAGCGGGAGGGAATGAGCAGTTCTTC | CASSSELAGGNEQFF
TRBJ2-1 | TRBV7-9 | . | . | TGTGCCAGCAGCTTAGGGACCCTCTCCTACAATGAGCAGTTCTTC | CASSLGTLSYNEQFF
TRBJ1-1 | TRBV7-8 | TRBD1 | . | TGTGCCAGCAGCCCCCCCCCGTGGGACAGGATTAACACTGAAGCTTTCTTT | CASSPPPWDRINTEAFF
TRBJ2-7 | TRBV10-2 | TRBD2 | . | TGCGCCAGCAGTGAAATAGCGGGGATCGCCGAGCAGTACTTC | CASSEIAGIAEQYF
TRBJ1-1 | TRBV6-5 | . | . | TGTGCCAGCAGTTACTCTCGGCCGGGCAAGAACACTGAAGCTTTCTTT | CASSYSRPGKNTEAFF
TRBJ1-2 | TRBV5-1 | . | . | TGCGCCAGCAAGGTCGATCCGGGACCGGGACCTGGCTACACCTTC | CASKVDPGPGPGYTF
TRBJ2-3 | TRBV5-5 | . | . | TGTGCCAGCAGCAAAGTACCGTCTAGCACAGATACGCAGTATTTT | CASSKVPSSTDTQYF
TRBJ2-1 | TRBV7-7 | . | . | TGTGCCAGCAGCCCGCAAGGTACGGGGGCCCTCAATGAGCAGTTCTTC | CASSPQGTGALNEQFF
TRBJ1-6 | TRBV19 | TRBD1 | once | TGTGCCAGTAGTTCACAGGGGGGCGGGAATTCACCCCTCCACTTT | CASSSQGGGNSPLHF
TRBJ1-6 | TRBV12-3/TRBV12-4 | . | . | TGTGCCAGCAGTTTGGAGCCCCTCAAACCCCTCCACTTT | CASSLEPLKPLHF
TRBJ2-3 | TRBV20-1 | . | . | TGCAGTGCTAGTGGGATGCGGAGTAGCGGCCAAGGGGTGGATACGCAGTATTTT | CSASGMRSSGQGVDTQYF
TRBJ1-5 | TRBV5-6 | . | . | TGTGCCAGCAGCCGCTACCTTCGACAGGACAATCAGCCCCAGCATTTT | CASSRYLRQDNQPQHF
TRBJ1-4 | TRBV10-1 | . | . | TGCGCCAGCAGTGATGCCCGGGACACCGGAGTCGCAAAACTGTTTTTT | CASSDARDTGVAKLFF
TRBJ1-2 | TRBV5-6 | . | . | TGTGCCAGCAGCTTTTCAGGACTGCACAACTATGGCTACACCTTC | CASSFSGLHNYGYTF
TRBJ1-1 | TRBV19 | . | . | TGTGCCAGTATCCGGGGGCCCACTGAAGCTTTCTTT | CASIRGPTEAFF
TRBJ1-5 | TRBV27 | . | . | TGTGCCAGCAGTTTAAACCCAACAACGGGCAATCAGCCCCAGCATTTT | CASSLNPTTGNQPQHF
TRBJ1-2 | TRBV2 | TRBD1 | . | TGTGCCAGCATTGCAGGGGGCTATGGCTACACCTTC | CASIAGGYGYTF
TRBJ2-7 | TRBV29-1 | . | . | TGCAGCGTTGCTTTGGCGGGGAAATCCTACGAGCAGTACTTC | CSVALAGKSYEQYF
TRBJ2-2 | TRBV5-6 | TRBD2 | once | TGTGCCAGCAGCTTGGGACTAGCGGGAGTCGGGACCGGGGAGCTGTTTTTT | CASSLGLAGVGTGELFF
TRBJ2-7 | TRBV7-6 | TRBD1 | once | TGTGCCAGCAGCGAACCACCGGGACAGGGTTGGGCCTACGAGCAGTACTTC | CASSEPPGQGWAYEQYF
TRBJ1-6 | TRBV12-3/TRBV12-4 | . | . | TGTGCCAGCAGTTTAGGTAATTCACCCCTCCACTTT | CASSLGNSPLHF
TRBJ1-3 | TRBV25-1 | . | once | TGTGCCAGCAGTGATTTGAGAAGGGGTCGAGATTCTGGAAACACCATATATTTT | CASSDLRRGRDSGNTIYF
TRBJ1-5 | TRBV27 | TRBD1 | . | TGTGCCAGCAGTTTAATAGGGACAGGGGGATCGGGCGTGAGCAATCAGCCCCAGCATTTT | CASSLIGTGGSGVSNQPQHF
TRBJ1-5 | TRBV20-1 | . | . | TGCAGTGCTAGTGATTTAGGGGCGCGTTCCAATCAGCCCCAGCATTTT | CSASDLGARSNQPQHF
TRBJ2-1 | TRBV3-1/TRBV3-2 | . | . | TGTGCCAGCAGCCACCTGGTGGGAGCTGAGCAGTTCTTC | CASSHLVGAEQFF
TRBJ2-1 | TRBV19 | TRBD2 | . | TGTGCCAGTAGTGCCCAGACTAGCGGGATGTTTAATGAGCAGTTCTTC | CASSAQTSGMFNEQFF
TRBJ1-1 | TRBV9 | TRBD1 | . | TGTGCCAGCAGCGTAGGACAGGGGTTCACTGAAGCTTTCTTT | CASSVGQGFTEAFF
TRBJ1-5 | TRBV4-1 | . | once | TGCGCCAGCAGCCAAGCGGACAATCAGCCCCAGCATTTT | CASSQADNQPQHF
TRBJ1-2 | TRBV29-1 | TRBD1 | . | TGCAGCGTTGCTGAGGGGACAGACTATGGCTACACCTTC | CSVAEGTDYGYTF
TRBJ1-1 | TRBV12-3/TRBV12-4 | . | . | TGTGCCAGCAGTTTGGGGGAGAACACTGAAGCTTTCTTT | CASSLGENTEAFF
TRBJ1-4 | TRBV23-1 | TRBD1 | . | TGCGCCAGCAGTCAATCGCTGGGGACAGTACTGACAACTAATGAAAAACTGTTTTTT | CASSQSLGTVLTTNEKLFF
TRBJ1-5 | TRBV27 | . | . | TGTGCCAGCAGTTTGAACGGACTTTTGCAGCCCCAGCATTTT | CASSLNGLLQPQHF
TRBJ2-1 | TRBV4-2 | . | . | TGTGCCAGCAGCCAAGTAGCAGGGGGAGGGTACAATGAGCAGTTCTTC | CASSQVAGGGYNEQFF
TRBJ1-1 | TRBV19 | TRBD1 | once | TGTGCCAGTAGTGGCCTGTACCAAGGGACAGCTTTTGGGGAAGCTTTCTTT | CASSGLYQGTAFGEAFF
TRBJ2-3 | TRBV6-5 | . | once | TGTGCCAGCAGCCTAAGACCGGCCGGCACAGATACGCAGTATTTT | CASSLRPAGTDTQYF
TRBJ2-1 | TRBV5-1 | . | once | TGCGCCAGCAGCTTGGAGGAGGCGGGGCCCTACAATGAGCAGTTCTTC | CASSLEEAGPYNEQFF
TRBJ2-2 | TRBV7-9 | TRBD1 | . | TGTGCCAGCAGCTCTGGACAGGGGTTGGCCGGGGAGCTGTTTTTT | CASSSGQGLAGELFF